Listed below are T cell receptor beta chains from one sample, sequenced in a study of shared clonotypes between healthy human individuals. The table came from immunoSEQ multiplex PCR; TCRdb's copy has only in-frame clones and leaves some out. Among approximately 330,000 clones listed, more than 60% were seen once. Source material: memory CD4+ T cells sorted from blood. These TCRs come from a man between 25 and 39 years old in good health. Both conserved end residues are part of each CDR3. A D gene is named only where the DNA matches it firmly. Size is omitted from some rows. Given values are once, few, many or a class for expanded clones.

clone size: .; CDR3 length: 13; J gene: TRBJ2-2; V gene: TRBV5-6; D gene: .; CDR3 protein: CASSLVSPGELFF; CDR3 DNA: TGTGCCAGCAGCTTGGTGTCCCCCGGGGAGCTGTTTTTT
clone size: .; CDR3 length: 16; J gene: TRBJ2-3; V gene: TRBV5-1; D gene: .; CDR3 protein: CASSLWGGTGTDTQYF; CDR3 DNA: TGCGCCAGCAGCTTGTGGGGCGGGACCGGCACAGATACGCAGTATTTT
clone size: .; CDR3 length: 23; J gene: TRBJ2-1; V gene: TRBV28; D gene: TRBD1; CDR3 protein: CASRPSPQNKLGAGTGRSNEQFF; CDR3 DNA: TGTGCCAGCAGACCTAGCCCCCAAAATAAACTTGGCGCCGGGACAGGGCGCTCCAATGAGCAGTTCTTC
clone size: once; CDR3 length: 18; J gene: TRBJ2-5; V gene: TRBV25-1; D gene: TRBD1; CDR3 protein: CASSVPTKRQGVQETQYF; CDR3 DNA: TGTGCCAGCAGTGTCCCGACAAAAAGACAGGGAGTACAAGAGACCCAGTACTTC
clone size: .; CDR3 length: 14; J gene: TRBJ2-5; V gene: TRBV19; D gene: .; CDR3 protein: CASSMSGGGETQYF; CDR3 DNA: TGTGCCAGTAGTATGAGCGGAGGCGGAGAGACCCAGTACTTC
clone size: .; CDR3 length: 14; J gene: TRBJ2-2; V gene: TRBV7-6; D gene: .; CDR3 protein: CASTSALVFGELFF; CDR3 DNA: TGTGCCAGCACCTCAGCCCTAGTGTTCGGGGAGCTGTTTTTT
clone size: once; CDR3 length: 15; J gene: TRBJ2-4; V gene: TRBV13; D gene: .; CDR3 protein: CASRRGDRLIAAPYF; CDR3 DNA: TGTGCCAGCAGACGCGGGGACAGACTAATAGCCGCCCCGTACTTC
clone size: .; CDR3 length: 14; J gene: TRBJ2-7; V gene: TRBV11-2; D gene: .; CDR3 protein: CASSRPLGDDEQYF; CDR3 DNA: TGTGCCAGCAGTAGACCCCTAGGAGACGACGAGCAGTACTTC
clone size: few; CDR3 length: 13; J gene: TRBJ2-2; V gene: TRBV4-2; D gene: .; CDR3 protein: CASSQRDAGELFF; CDR3 DNA: TGTGCCAGCAGCCAGAGGGACGCCGGGGAGCTGTTTTTT
clone size: .; CDR3 length: 17; J gene: TRBJ2-5; V gene: TRBV10-3; D gene: TRBD2; CDR3 protein: CAISEALPSGLPETQYF; CDR3 DNA: TGTGCCATCAGTGAGGCCCTCCCTAGCGGGCTGCCAGAGACCCAGTACTTC
clone size: once; CDR3 length: 19; J gene: TRBJ2-7; V gene: TRBV11-2; D gene: TRBD2; CDR3 protein: CASSLDLRTSGSRKYEQYF; CDR3 DNA: TGTGCCAGCAGCTTAGATCTGAGGACTAGCGGGAGTCGGAAGTACGAGCAGTACTTC
clone size: few; CDR3 length: 12; J gene: TRBJ2-2; V gene: TRBV11-3; D gene: .; CDR3 protein: CASSQTAGELFF; CDR3 DNA: TGTGCCAGCAGCCAGACGGCCGGGGAGCTGTTTTTT
clone size: .; CDR3 length: 13; J gene: TRBJ2-2; V gene: TRBV7-9; D gene: .; CDR3 protein: CASSSLRTGELFF; CDR3 DNA: TGTGCCAGCAGCTCACTCCGAACCGGGGAGCTGTTTTTT
clone size: .; CDR3 length: 13; J gene: TRBJ1-5; V gene: TRBV19; D gene: TRBD1; CDR3 protein: CASTGQGDQPQHF; CDR3 DNA: TGTGCCAGTACGGGACAGGGGGACCAGCCCCAGCATTTT
clone size: .; CDR3 length: 13; J gene: TRBJ2-3; V gene: TRBV5-1; D gene: TRBD2; CDR3 protein: CASSAGGGDTQYF; CDR3 DNA: TGCGCCAGCAGTGCGGGGGGCGGAGATACGCAGTATTTT
clone size: few; CDR3 length: 12; J gene: TRBJ1-2; V gene: TRBV19; D gene: .; CDR3 protein: CASTSRLYGYTF; CDR3 DNA: TGTGCCAGTACGTCACGGCTTTATGGCTACACCTTC
clone size: .; CDR3 length: 15; J gene: TRBJ2-7; V gene: TRBV13; D gene: TRBD1; CDR3 protein: CASSLGGTGIYEQYF; CDR3 DNA: TGTGCCAGCAGCTTAGGAGGGACAGGGATCTACGAGCAGTACTTC
clone size: .; CDR3 length: 14; J gene: TRBJ2-1; V gene: TRBV10-1; D gene: TRBD2; CDR3 protein: CASRGGRSSGEQFF; CDR3 DNA: TGCGCCAGCAGGGGCGGGAGGAGTTCTGGTGAGCAGTTCTTC
clone size: .; CDR3 length: 14; J gene: TRBJ2-1; V gene: TRBV7-9; D gene: .; CDR3 protein: CASSLELTRNEQFF; CDR3 DNA: TGTGCCAGCAGCTTGGAGCTAACACGTAATGAGCAGTTCTTC
clone size: .; CDR3 length: 13; J gene: TRBJ1-2; V gene: TRBV6-5; D gene: TRBD1; CDR3 protein: CASTITGDSGYTF; CDR3 DNA: TGTGCCAGCACCATTACGGGGGACAGCGGCTACACCTTC